Below are 8 T cell receptor beta chains sequenced from a single sample in a study of TIL therapy for anti-PD-1-resistant metastatic lung cancer. Time point: pre-treatment sample, taken before nivolumab and TIL therapy. The libraries were made with immunoSEQ v3. Generated by immunoSEQ multiplex PCR, the TCRdb table keeps only in-frame clones and is missing some. This table holds about 60,000 clones, over 75% found once. Source: blood, taken at baseline. The receptor source for this set is a person between 30 and 79 years old with non-small cell lung cancer.

The chain is built from TRBV13 and TRBJ2-3; D uncertain. CDR1 and CDR2 from the germline V gene are PRHDT and FYEKMQ (reference sequence). V lost 1 base, J lost 2 bases, and 7 bases lay in between. This CDR3 spans 14 amino acids. CDR3 protein: CASSLVAFTDTQYF. CDR3 DNA sequence: TGTGCCAGCAGCTTAGTTGCCTTCACAGATACGCAGTATTTT. Drawing the rest from reference TRBV13 and TRBJ2-3, the complete variable domain is AAGVIQSPRHLIKEKRETATLKCYPIPRHDTVYWYQQGPGQDPQFLISFYEKMQSDKGSIPDRFSAQQFSDYHSELNMSSLELGDSALYFCASSLVAFTDTQYFGPGTRLTVL.

This clone appeared a single time. This chain links TRBV18 with TRBJ2-3; a weak D match, TRBD1 (6 bases). V lost 2 bases to trimming and J lost 5 bases, with 14 bases between them. The CDR3 extends over 15 amino acids. Germline assignment: CDR1 KGHSH and CDR2 LQKENI. CDR3 coding DNA: TGTGCCAGCTCACCAGGGCAGGGGTTAGGAGATACGCAGTATTTT. Protein sequence: CASSPGQGLGDTQYF.

The chain is built from TRBV5-5 and TRBJ2-7; TRBD1 aligns across 8 bases. Germline-derived CDR1 and CDR2 are SGHKS and YYEKEE (reference sequence). V shed 3 bases, J shed 3 bases, and the junction held 5 bases outside the gene matches. This CDR3 spans 14 amino acids. For the CDR3, the DNA is TGTGCCAGCAGCTGGGGGACAGGCGACTACGAGCAGTACTTC. It encodes CASSWGTGDYEQYF.

This sequence joins TRBV18 and TRBJ2-6, with 11 bases fitting TRBD1. Germline V gene sequence: CDR1 KGHSH, CDR2 LQKENI. The trim removed 3 bases at V and 3 bases at J, leaving 19 bases unmatched. CDR3 size: 22 residues. The CDR3 region has the DNA TGTGCCAGCTCACCCCCCCCCGGAGCACCGGACAGGGGGCGCGGTGGGGCCAACGTCCTGACTTTC. Residues: CASSPPPGAPDRGRGGANVLTF.

This chain links TRBV27 with TRBJ2-3; D not resolved. The CDR3 totals 14 residues. The ends were cut back, 1 base at V and 1 base at J, with 6 bases in the middle. From germline, CDR1 is MNHEY and CDR2 SMNVEV (reference sequence). The CDR3 DNA reads as TGTGCCAGCAGTTTATACATCCGCACAGATACGCAGTATTTT. Translated: CASSLYIRTDTQYF.

The chain has TRBV25-1 and TRBJ1-5; D gene ambiguous. Germline V lookup: CDR1 MGHDK, CDR2 SYGVNS. The CDR3 spans 13 residues. The ends were cut back, 1 base at V and 9 bases at J, with 10 bases in the middle. The CDR3 coding sequence is TGTGCCAGCAGTGAATCCGGTGGAGGGCCCCAGCATTTT. As protein: CASSESGGGPQHF.

The chain recombines TRBV5-1 with TRBJ1-1; no firm D call. The V end lost 0 bases, the J end lost 4 bases, and 16 bases lay between the germline ends. This CDR3 region has 16 residues. The germline V gene encodes CDR1 SGHRS and CDR2 YFSETQ. The CDR3: CASSLEISPMGTEAFF. In nucleotides, the CDR3 is TGCGCCAGCAGCTTGGAAATTTCCCCGATGGGCACTGAAGCTTTCTTT.

The V call is TRBV6-6, the J call TRBJ2-1; weak D call: TRBD2 (5 bases). This CDR3 contains 16 residues. V lost 4 bases and J 7 bases, leaving 20 bases between the germline ends. Germline V gives CDR1 MNHNY, CDR2 SVGAGI (reference sequence). This chain's CDR3 is CASSSQMAGTGNEQFF. The CDR3 region has the DNA TGTGCCAGCAGTTCCCAAATGGCAGGAACGGGGAATGAGCAGTTCTTC.